This T cell receptor (beta chain) stems from a study of human T cells and chemical hapten exposure. Whole-study context: Sensitization employed 2% DPC on about 2 cm by about 2 cm of upper inner arm skin.

Time point indicated: patch test 1, 2 weeks after DPC sensitization. Treatment defined: therapeutic diphenylcyclopropenone sensitization with weekly scalp DPC. The sample holds a few counts of this clonotype. The antigen is not known. Germline CDR1 MNHEY, CDR2 SVGEGT. The CDR3 spans 12 residues. Trimming stripped 2 bases from V and 4 bases from J, with 6 bases between. Study-wide results and limits: Given that the donors had alopecia, their immune response may differ from that seen in healthy people.

Individual cDNA molecules in this library carried unique molecular identifiers. In TCRdb, the RACE reads were re-called with MiXCR into one record per CDR3 protein. The data contain nearly 350,000 distinct CDR3 sequences, approximately 6.3% of them seen just once; the ten biggest clones take up less than 10%. The J gene is TRBJ2-7, the V gene TRBV6-2 or TRBV6-3, with D unresolved. The specimen was whole blood, collected in connection with sensitization to the hapten diphenylcyclopropenone (DPC). This clonotype originated in a woman between 18 and 30 years old with alopecia areata. Some clones in this sample may be carry-over from other donors' samples. CDR3 residues: CASSYPQYEQYF. DNA for the CDR3: TGTGCCAGCAGTTACCCGCAGTACGAGCAGTACTTC.